This is a list of T cell receptor beta chains from one sample in a study of T-cell reconstitution after alpha-beta-depleted transplantation in children. TCRdb analysed the PCR reads with MiXCR anew, one entry per CDR3 protein. The sample lists nearly 400,000 distinct CDR3 sequences, about a fifth occurring once. The starting material was PBMCs from the stem cell graft donor, obtained from the stem cell graft. These receptors all stem from a human donor who donated a stem cell graft to a child with acute myeloid leukemia. CDR3s include the opening cysteine and the closing phenylalanine or tryptophan. D genes are given only for firm matches. Not every row has a clone size; where given, it reads once, few, many or a size class.

abundance,j_gene,d_gene,v_gene,CDR3aa,CDR3nt
-,TRBJ2-7,-,TRBV7-9,CASSLAPGLSPYEQYF,TGTGCCAGCAGCTTAGCCCCCGGACTATCACCCTACGAGCAGTACTTC
-,TRBJ2-1,-,TRBV15,CATGAWGINNEQFF,TGTGCCACCGGGGCCTGGGGGATTAACAATGAGCAGTTCTTC
-,TRBJ2-2,-,TRBV27,CASNPGMNTGELFF,TGTGCCAGCAACCCCGGGATGAACACCGGGGAGCTGTTTTTT
few,TRBJ2-7,-,TRBV5-1,CASSLEGGTLNEQYF,TGCGCCAGCAGCTTGGAGGGGGGGACTTTGAACGAGCAGTACTTC
many,TRBJ1-2,-,TRBV6-1,CASSTRTPRGGYTF,TGTGCCAGCAGTACGCGGACACCCAGGGGAGGCTACACCTTC
many,TRBJ2-3,TRBD1,TRBV5-6,CASSLSGGMTDTQYF,TGTGCCAGCAGCTTATCAGGGGGCATGACAGATACGCAGTATTTT
-,TRBJ2-3,TRBD1,TRBV5-1,CASSFGQGFVTDTQYF,TGCGCCAGCAGCTTCGGACAGGGCTTTGTGACAGATACGCAGTATTTT
-,TRBJ1-5,TRBD1,TRBV20-1,CSAIGTGNQPQHF,TGCAGTGCTATTGGGACAGGCAATCAGCCCCAGCATTTT
many,TRBJ2-2,-,TRBV29-1,CSVEVGGANTGELFF,TGCAGCGTTGAAGTGGGGGGAGCGAACACCGGGGAGCTGTTTTTT
-,TRBJ1-6,-,TRBV4-1,CASSQTTDRANSPLHF,TGCGCCAGCAGCCAAACGACAGATAGGGCAAATTCACCCCTCCACTTT
-,TRBJ2-7,TRBD2,TRBV10-2,CASSEGLAWVEQYF,TGCGCCAGCAGTGAGGGACTAGCGTGGGTCGAGCAGTACTTC
-,TRBJ2-3,TRBD2,TRBV12-3/TRBV12-4,CASSLSLAGGSTDTQYF,TGTGCCAGCAGTCTGTCTCTAGCGGGAGGGAGCACAGATACGCAGTATTTT
few,TRBJ2-2,-,TRBV29-1,CSAFYGELFF,TGCAGCGCCTTCTACGGGGAGCTGTTTTTT
-,TRBJ2-5,-,TRBV6-2/TRBV6-3,CASRARHEETQYF,TGTGCCAGTAGGGCTCGTCACGAAGAGACCCAGTACTTC
few,TRBJ2-5,-,TRBV7-9,CASSFGGRGPQETQYF,TGTGCCAGCAGCTTTGGTGGCAGGGGTCCCCAAGAGACCCAGTACTTC
-,TRBJ2-1,TRBD1,TRBV29-1,CSVKGSRGNEQFF,TGCAGCGTTAAGGGGTCCAGGGGGAATGAGCAGTTCTTC
many,TRBJ2-3,TRBD1,TRBV29-1,CSSPGQGGDTQYF,TGCAGCTCACCGGGACAGGGGGGAGATACGCAGTATTTT
-,TRBJ2-7,-,TRBV2,CASSVPGDEQYF,TGTGCCAGCAGTGTCCCGGGTGACGAGCAGTACTTC
few,TRBJ2-1,-,TRBV24-1,CATSDSRGETYNEQFF,TGTGCCACCAGTGATTCTAGGGGAGAGACCTACAATGAGCAGTTCTTC
many,TRBJ1-2,TRBD1,TRBV20-1,CRIPGGANGYTF,TGCAGAATCCCAGGGGGCGCGAATGGCTACACCTTC
few,TRBJ2-7,TRBD2,TRBV12-3/TRBV12-4,CASSFSDSTSGRKYEQYF,TGTGCCAGCAGTTTTTCCGATAGTACCAGCGGGAGGAAGTACGAGCAGTACTTC
few,TRBJ2-3,-,TRBV7-3,CASSTSPLNTDTQYF,TGTGCCAGCAGCACTAGTCCTCTAAACACAGATACGCAGTATTTT
few,TRBJ2-1,TRBD2,TRBV6-1,CASSPTSGQSSYNEQFF,TGTGCCAGCAGTCCCACTAGCGGGCAGAGCTCCTACAATGAGCAGTTCTTC
few,TRBJ2-7,-,TRBV12-3/TRBV12-4,CASSLFGGNYEQYF,TGTGCCAGCAGTTTGTTCGGCGGAAACTACGAGCAGTACTTC
-,TRBJ2-7,TRBD2,TRBV12-3/TRBV12-4,CASSFSQLAGRGVQYF,TGTGCCAGCAGTTTCTCCCAACTAGCGGGAAGGGGCGTGCAGTACTTC
few,TRBJ2-4,-,TRBV20-1,CSATDTTKNIQYF,TGCAGTGCCACCGACACAACCAAAAACATTCAGTACTTC
-,TRBJ2-7,-,TRBV4-2,CASSQEAGPSTSYEQYF,TGTGCCAGCAGCCAAGAGGCGGGACCGTCTACTTCCTACGAGCAGTACTTC
many,TRBJ2-2,TRBD1,TRBV20-1,CSANQGAGELFF,TGCAGTGCTAACCAGGGGGCCGGGGAGCTGTTTTTT
-,TRBJ2-5,TRBD2,TRBV5-1,CASSLASGMKETQYF,TGCGCCAGCAGCTTGGCTAGCGGGATGAAGGAGACCCAGTACTTC
few,TRBJ2-5,TRBD2,TRBV7-2,CASSYGLESQYF,TGTGCCAGCAGTTATGGACTAGAGTCCCAGTACTTC
few,TRBJ2-3,-,TRBV12-3/TRBV12-4,CASSPPLGGFQDTQYF,TGTGCCAGCAGCCCCCCCCTCGGCGGATTTCAAGATACGCAGTATTTT
-,TRBJ2-2,TRBD2,TRBV5-6,CASSWTSGNSGELFF,TGTGCCAGCAGCTGGACTAGCGGGAATTCCGGGGAGCTGTTTTTT
-,TRBJ2-1,TRBD1,TRBV5-1,CASSLDGTRGSEQFF,TGCGCCAGCAGCTTGGATGGGACCAGGGGGAGTGAGCAGTTCTTC
many,TRBJ2-7,TRBD2,TRBV20-1,CSAREGGGPIDEQYF,TGCAGTGCTAGAGAGGGGGGAGGGCCTATCGACGAGCAGTACTTC
-,TRBJ2-6,TRBD1,TRBV20-1,CSAENRGTGANVLTF,TGCAGTGCGGAAAACAGGGGTACTGGGGCCAACGTCCTGACTTTC
many,TRBJ2-3,TRBD2,TRBV10-2,CASSEGAGAVDTQYF,TGCGCCAGCAGTGAAGGAGCGGGAGCAGTAGATACGCAGTATTTT
-,TRBJ2-3,-,TRBV20-1,CSAVGGRDTQYF,TGCAGTGCGGTGGGGGGCAGGGATACGCAGTATTTT
-,TRBJ2-2,-,TRBV7-3,CASSPHLGDTGELFF,TGTGCCAGCAGCCCTCACCTAGGGGACACCGGGGAGCTGTTTTTT
-,TRBJ2-7,TRBD1,TRBV15,CATKQGVGHEQYF,TGTGCCACCAAGCAGGGGGTAGGTCACGAGCAGTACTTC